This record covers a single TCR beta chain. Its antigen is unidentified. The data belong to a study of spatial heterogeneity in lung cancer. At the level of the study: A T cell module score from matched bulk RNA-seq correlated strongly with TCR transcript counts in tumor regions.

Study-level findings and limits: Intratumoral expanded alpha and beta TCR counts were found to track tumor mutation counts.

The library protocol tagged each TCR cDNA with a unique molecular identifier. TCRdb reprocessed the 5' RACE reads with MiXCR, giving one entry per CDR3 protein. The repertoire holds 25,000 to 30,000 distinct CDR3 sequences, with more than 5.5% as singletons. CDR3 length: 16 residues. Germline CDR1 is SGHRS and CDR2 is YFSETQ. V shed 4 bases and J 4 bases; nucleotides not matched to a gene: 11. Time point defined: sample taken at primary tumor resection. Tumor, nontumor lung or frozen PBMC supplied whole RNA, sequenced without sorting. Sequenced material: lung tumor tissue, taken at surgery. The genes are TRBV5-1 and TRBJ2-7; 10 positions agree with TRBD1. This clonotype originated in a male donor with early-stage non-small cell lung cancer. In nucleotides, the CDR3 is TGCGCCAGCAGCCCAGATCCCGGGACAGGGGCTTACGAGCAGTACTTC. Protein sequence: CASSPDPGTGAYEQYF. The full variable domain, with the rest looked up from reference TRBV5-1 and TRBJ2-7, is KAGVTQTPRYLIKTRGQQVTLSCSPISGHRSVSWYQQTPGQGLQFLFEYFSETQRNKGNFPGRFSGRQFSNSRSEMNVSTLELGDSALYLCASSPDPGTGAYEQYFGPGTRLTVT.